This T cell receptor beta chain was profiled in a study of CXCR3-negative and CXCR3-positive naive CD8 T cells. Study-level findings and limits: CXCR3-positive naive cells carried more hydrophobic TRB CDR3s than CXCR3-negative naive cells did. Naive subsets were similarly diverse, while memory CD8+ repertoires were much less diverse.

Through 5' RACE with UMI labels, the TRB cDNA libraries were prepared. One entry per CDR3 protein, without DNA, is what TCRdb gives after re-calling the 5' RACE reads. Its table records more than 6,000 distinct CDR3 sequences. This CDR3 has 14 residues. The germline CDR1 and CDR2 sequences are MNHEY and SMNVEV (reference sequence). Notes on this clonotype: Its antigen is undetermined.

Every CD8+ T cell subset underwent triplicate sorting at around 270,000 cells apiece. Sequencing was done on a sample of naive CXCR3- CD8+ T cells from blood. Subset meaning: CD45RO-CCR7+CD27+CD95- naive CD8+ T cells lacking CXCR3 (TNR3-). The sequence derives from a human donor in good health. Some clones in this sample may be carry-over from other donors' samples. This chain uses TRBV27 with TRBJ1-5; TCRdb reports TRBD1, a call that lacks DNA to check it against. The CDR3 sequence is CASTRTGSNQPQHF.